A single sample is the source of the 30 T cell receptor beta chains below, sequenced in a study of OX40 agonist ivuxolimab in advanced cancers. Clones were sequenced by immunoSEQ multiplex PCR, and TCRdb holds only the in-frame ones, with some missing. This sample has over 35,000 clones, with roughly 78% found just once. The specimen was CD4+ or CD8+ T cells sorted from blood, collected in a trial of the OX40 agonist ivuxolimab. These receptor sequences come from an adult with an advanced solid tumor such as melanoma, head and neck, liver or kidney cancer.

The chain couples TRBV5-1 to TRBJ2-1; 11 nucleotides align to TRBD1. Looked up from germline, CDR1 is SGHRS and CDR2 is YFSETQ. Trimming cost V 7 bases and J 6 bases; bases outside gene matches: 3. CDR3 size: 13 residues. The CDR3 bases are TGCGCCAGCCGGGGGACAGGGGGCAATGAGCAGTTCTTC. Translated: CASRGTGGNEQFF.

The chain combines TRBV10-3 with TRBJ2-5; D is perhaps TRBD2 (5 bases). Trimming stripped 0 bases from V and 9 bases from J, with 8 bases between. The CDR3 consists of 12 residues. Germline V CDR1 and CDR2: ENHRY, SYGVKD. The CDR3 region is CAISESRVAQYF. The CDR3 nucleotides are TGTGCCATCAGTGAGTCGAGGGTGGCCCAGTACTTC.

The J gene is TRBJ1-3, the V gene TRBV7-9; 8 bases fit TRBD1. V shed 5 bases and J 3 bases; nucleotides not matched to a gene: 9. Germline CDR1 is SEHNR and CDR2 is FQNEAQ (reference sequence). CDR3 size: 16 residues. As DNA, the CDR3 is TGTGCCAGCAGCACCAGACAGGGGAGAAATGGAAACACCATATATTTT. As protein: CASSTRQGRNGNTIYF.

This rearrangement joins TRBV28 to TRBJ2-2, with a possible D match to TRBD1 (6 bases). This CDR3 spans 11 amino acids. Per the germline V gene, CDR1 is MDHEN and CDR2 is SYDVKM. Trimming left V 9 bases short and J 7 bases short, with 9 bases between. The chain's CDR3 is CASRDIGELFF. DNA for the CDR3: TGTGCCAGTCGGGACATCGGGGAGCTGTTTTTT. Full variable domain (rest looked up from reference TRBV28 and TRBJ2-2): DVKVTQSSRYLVKRTGEKVFLECVQDMDHENMFWYRQDPGLGLRLIYFSYDVKMKEKGDIPEGYSVSREKKERFSLILESASTNQTSMYLCASRDIGELFFGEGSRLTVL.

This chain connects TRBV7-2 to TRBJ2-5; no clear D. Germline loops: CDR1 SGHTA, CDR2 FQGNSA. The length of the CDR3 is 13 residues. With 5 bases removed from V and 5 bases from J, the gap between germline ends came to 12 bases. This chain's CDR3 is CASSGKNLETQYF. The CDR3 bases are TGTGCCAGCAGCGGGAAGAATCTGGAGACCCAGTACTTC.

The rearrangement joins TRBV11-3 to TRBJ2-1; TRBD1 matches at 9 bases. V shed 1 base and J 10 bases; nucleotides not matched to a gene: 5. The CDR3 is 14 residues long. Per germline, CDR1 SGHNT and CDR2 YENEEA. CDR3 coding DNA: TGTGCCAGCAGCTTAGGGGGGACAGGGTACGAGCAGTTCTTC. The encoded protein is CASSLGGTGYEQFF.

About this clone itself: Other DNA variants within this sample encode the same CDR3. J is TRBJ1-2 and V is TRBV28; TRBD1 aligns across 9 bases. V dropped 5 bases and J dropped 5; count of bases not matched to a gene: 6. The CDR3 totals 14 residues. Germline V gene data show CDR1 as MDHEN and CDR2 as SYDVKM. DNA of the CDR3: TGTGCCAGCAGTCCAGGGGGACAGGGATATGGCTACACCTTC. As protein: CASSPGGQGYGYTF.

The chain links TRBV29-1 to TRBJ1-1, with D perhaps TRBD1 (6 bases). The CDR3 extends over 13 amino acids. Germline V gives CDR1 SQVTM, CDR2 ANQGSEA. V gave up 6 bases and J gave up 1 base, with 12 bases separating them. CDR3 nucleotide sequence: TGCAGCGTCACGGAAGGGGGGAACACTGAAGCTTTCTTT. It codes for CSVTEGGNTEAFF.

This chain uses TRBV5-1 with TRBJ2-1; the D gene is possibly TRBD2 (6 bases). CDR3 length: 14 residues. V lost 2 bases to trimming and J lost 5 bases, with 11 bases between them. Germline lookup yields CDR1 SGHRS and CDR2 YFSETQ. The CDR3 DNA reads TGCGCCAGCAGCTTACGGGAGTCTGACAATGAGCAGTTCTTC. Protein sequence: CASSLRESDNEQFF.

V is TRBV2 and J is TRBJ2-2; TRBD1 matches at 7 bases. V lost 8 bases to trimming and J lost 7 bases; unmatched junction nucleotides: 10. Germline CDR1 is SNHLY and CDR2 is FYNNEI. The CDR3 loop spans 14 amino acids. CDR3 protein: CASLGQVVSGELFF. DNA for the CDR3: TGTGCCAGCCTCGGACAGGTTGTCAGCGGGGAGCTGTTTTTT.

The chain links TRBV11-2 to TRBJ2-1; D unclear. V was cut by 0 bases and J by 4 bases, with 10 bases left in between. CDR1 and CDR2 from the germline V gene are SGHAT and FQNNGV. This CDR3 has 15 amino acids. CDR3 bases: TGTGCCAGCAGCTTAGACGGAGTAGCTTACAATGAGCAGTTCTTC. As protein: CASSLDGVAYNEQFF.

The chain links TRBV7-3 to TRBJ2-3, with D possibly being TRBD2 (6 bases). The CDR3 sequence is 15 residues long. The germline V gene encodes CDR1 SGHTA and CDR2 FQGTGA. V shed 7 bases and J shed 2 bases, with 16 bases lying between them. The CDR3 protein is CASTKSGEYTDTQYF. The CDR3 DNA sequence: TGTGCCAGCACGAAGTCGGGAGAATACACAGATACGCAGTATTTT.

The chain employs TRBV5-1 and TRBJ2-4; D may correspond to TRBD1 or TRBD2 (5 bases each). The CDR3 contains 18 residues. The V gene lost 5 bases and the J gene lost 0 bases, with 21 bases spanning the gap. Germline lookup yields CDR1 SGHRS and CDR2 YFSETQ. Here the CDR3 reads CASRAGDGSELAKNIQYF. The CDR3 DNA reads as TGCGCCAGCAGGGCCGGGGACGGCAGCGAACTAGCCAAAAACATTCAGTACTTC.

Written as DNA, the CDR3 is TGTGCCAGCAGCGCCGGGACTAGCGGGAGAGGCGAGCAGTACTTC. Protein product: CASSAGTSGRGEQYF. The gene calls are TRBV7-9 and TRBJ2-7; 14 bases agree with TRBD2. The CDR3 consists of 15 residues. V gave up 5 bases and J gave up 6 bases; unmatched junction bases: 6. CDR1 and CDR2 from the germline V gene are SEHNR and FQNEAQ (reference sequence).

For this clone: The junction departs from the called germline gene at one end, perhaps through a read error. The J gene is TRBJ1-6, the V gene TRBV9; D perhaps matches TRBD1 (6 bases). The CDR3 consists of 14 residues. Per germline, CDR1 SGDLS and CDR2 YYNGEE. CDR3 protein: CASSVDSYSSPLHF. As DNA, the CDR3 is TGTGCCAGCAGCGTGGACAGTTATAGTTCACCCCTCCACTTT.

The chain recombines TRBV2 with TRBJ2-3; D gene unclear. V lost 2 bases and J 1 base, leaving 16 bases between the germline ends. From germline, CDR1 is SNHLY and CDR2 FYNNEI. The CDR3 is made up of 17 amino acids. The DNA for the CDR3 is TGTGCCAGCAGTGAAAGGCATCAGCGTGGGGGCACAGATACGCAGTATTTT. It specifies CASSERHQRGGTDTQYF.

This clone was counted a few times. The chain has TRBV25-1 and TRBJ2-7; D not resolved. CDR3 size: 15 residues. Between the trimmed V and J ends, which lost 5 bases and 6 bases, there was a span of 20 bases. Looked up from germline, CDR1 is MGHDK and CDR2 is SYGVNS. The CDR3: CASSPATVERLEQYF. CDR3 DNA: TGTGCCAGCAGTCCCGCCACGGTGGAACGGCTCGAGCAGTACTTC.

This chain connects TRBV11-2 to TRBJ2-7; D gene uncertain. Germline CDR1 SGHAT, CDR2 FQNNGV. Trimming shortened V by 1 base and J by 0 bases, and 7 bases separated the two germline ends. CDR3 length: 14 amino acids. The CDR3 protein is CASSLVVSSYEQYF. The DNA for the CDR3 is TGTGCCAGCAGCTTAGTAGTCAGCTCCTACGAGCAGTACTTC. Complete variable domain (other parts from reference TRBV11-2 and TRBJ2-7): EAGVAQSPRYKIIEKRQSVAFWCNPISGHATLYWYQQILGQGPKLLIQFQNNGVVDDSQLPKDRFSAERLKGVDSTLKIQPAKLEDSAVYLCASSLVVSSYEQYFGPGTRLTVT.

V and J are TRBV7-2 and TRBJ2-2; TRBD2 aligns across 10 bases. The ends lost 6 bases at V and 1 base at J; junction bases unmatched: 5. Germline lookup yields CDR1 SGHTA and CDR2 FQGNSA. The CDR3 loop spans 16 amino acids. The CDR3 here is CASSSLAGENTGELFF. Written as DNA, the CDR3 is TGTGCCAGCAGTTCTCTAGCGGGGGAGAACACCGGGGAGCTGTTTTTT.

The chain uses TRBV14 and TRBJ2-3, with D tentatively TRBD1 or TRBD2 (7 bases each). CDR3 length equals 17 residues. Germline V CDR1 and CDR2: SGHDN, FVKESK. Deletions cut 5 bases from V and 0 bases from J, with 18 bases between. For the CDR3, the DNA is TGTGCCAGCAGCATGAACAGGGGAGGGCCTAGCACAGATACGCAGTATTTT. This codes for CASSMNRGGPSTDTQYF.

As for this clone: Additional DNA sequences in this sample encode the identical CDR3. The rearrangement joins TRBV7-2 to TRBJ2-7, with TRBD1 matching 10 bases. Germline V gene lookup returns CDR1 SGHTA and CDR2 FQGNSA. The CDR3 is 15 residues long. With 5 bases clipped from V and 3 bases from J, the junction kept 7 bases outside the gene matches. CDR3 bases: TGTGCCAGCAGCGACCGGACAGGGGGGATCTACGAGCAGTACTTC. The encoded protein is CASSDRTGGIYEQYF.

The CDR3 is CASLWDRGTDTQYF. The DNA for the CDR3 is TGTGCCAGCTTGTGGGACAGGGGGACAGATACGCAGTATTTT. V usage is TRBV2 and J usage is TRBJ2-3; 11 bases match TRBD1. Germline V lookup: CDR1 SNHLY, CDR2 FYNNEI. V trimming: 8 bases; J trimming: 3 bases; junction bases outside the gene matches: 4. The CDR3 length is 14 residues.

The CDR3 DNA follows: TGTGCCAGCAGTTACCTCAGGGGGGGCGAGCAGTACTTC. This translates into CASSYLRGGEQYF. The chain joins TRBV6-5 to TRBJ2-5, with D perhaps matching TRBD1 or TRBD2 (7 bases each). Gene TRBJ2-7 matches the end of the DNA better, so the J call may be wrong. There are 13 residues in the CDR3. CDR1 and CDR2 from the germline V gene are MNHEY and SVGAGI.

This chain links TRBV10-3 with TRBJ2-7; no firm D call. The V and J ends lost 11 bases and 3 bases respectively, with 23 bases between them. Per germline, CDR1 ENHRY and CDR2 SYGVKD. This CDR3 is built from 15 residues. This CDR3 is CAAQPGASEDYEQYF. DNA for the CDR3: TGTGCCGCCCAACCCGGCGCTAGTGAGGACTACGAGCAGTACTTC.

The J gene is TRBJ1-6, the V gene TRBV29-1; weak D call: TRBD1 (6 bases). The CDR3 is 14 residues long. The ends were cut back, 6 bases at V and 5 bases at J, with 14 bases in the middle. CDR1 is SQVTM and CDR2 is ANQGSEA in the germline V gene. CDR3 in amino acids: CSVKQGTDNSPLHF. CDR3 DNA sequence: TGCAGCGTAAAACAGGGAACGGATAATTCACCCCTCCACTTT.

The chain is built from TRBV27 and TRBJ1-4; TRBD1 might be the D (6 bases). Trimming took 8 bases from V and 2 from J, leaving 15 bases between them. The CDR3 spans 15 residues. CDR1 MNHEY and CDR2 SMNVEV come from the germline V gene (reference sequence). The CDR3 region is CASRMRTVTNEKLFF. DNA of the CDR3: TGTGCCAGCCGAATGAGGACAGTTACTAATGAAAAACTGTTTTTT.

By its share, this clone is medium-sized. CDR3 nucleotide sequence: TGTGCCAGCAGCTTAGGGGGAGGGGTGCAGTACTTC. Amino acid sequence: CASSLGGGVQYF. The rearrangement uses TRBV7-9 and TRBJ2-7; 7 bases fit TRBD2. From germline, CDR1 is SEHNR and CDR2 FQNEAQ (reference sequence). This CDR3 has 12 amino acids. The junction had 3 bases not matched to a gene; V was cut back by 1 base and J by 9 bases.

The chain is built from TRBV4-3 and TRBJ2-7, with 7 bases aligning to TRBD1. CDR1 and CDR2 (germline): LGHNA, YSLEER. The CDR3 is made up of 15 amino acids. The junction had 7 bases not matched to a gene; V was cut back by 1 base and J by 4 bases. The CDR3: CASSQGEGAFYEQYF. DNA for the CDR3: TGCGCCAGCAGCCAAGGCGAGGGGGCTTTTTACGAGCAGTACTTC.

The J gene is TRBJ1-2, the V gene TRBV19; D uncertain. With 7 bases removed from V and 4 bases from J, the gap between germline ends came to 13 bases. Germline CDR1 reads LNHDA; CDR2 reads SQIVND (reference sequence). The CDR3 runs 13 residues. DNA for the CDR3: TGTGCCAGTAACAAGGACGGTTTCTATGGCTACACCTTC. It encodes CASNKDGFYGYTF.

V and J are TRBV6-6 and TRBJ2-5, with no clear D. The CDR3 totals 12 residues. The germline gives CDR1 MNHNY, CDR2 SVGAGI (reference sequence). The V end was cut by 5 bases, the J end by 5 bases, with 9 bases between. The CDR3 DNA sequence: TGTGCCAGCAGTCACAATTGGGAGACCCAGTACTTC. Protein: CASSHNWETQYF.